The sequence of this T cell receptor (beta chain) was determined in a study of T cells in Graves' hyperthyroidism and ophthalmopathy. Comments on this clonotype: As yet, its antigen is unknown.

Findings and caveats of the study: Also found in blood were most expanded thyroid clonotypes above 0.001.

In making diagnoses, clinical symptoms, serum thyroxine and TRAb, thyroid ultrasound and orbital computed tomography were all used. The TCR beta CDR3 regions underwent amplification using RNA transcripts as the source. TCR CDR3 underwent first-round RT-PCR with the HTBI primer set. A single record per CDR3 protein comes from TCRdb applying MiXCR to the multiplex PCR reads. The sample comprises under 700,000 distinct CDR3 sequences, about half of which are singletons, and 8% to 8.5% rests with the top ten. Trimming removed 11 bases from V and 6 bases from J; junction bases left unmatched: 9. Germline-derived CDR1 and CDR2 are SNHLY and FYNNEI. The CDR3 is 13 residues long.

Sequencing was carried out using peripheral blood or thyroid tissue (not recorded which). The V call is TRBV2, the J call TRBJ1-2, with 10 bases lining up with TRBD1. The sequence came from a woman between 18 and 30 years old with Graves' hyperthyroidism. DNA of the CDR3: TGTGCCGGTGACAGGGGGCTAGACCATGGCTACACCTTC. Translating gives CAGDRGLDHGYTF.